Listed below are T cell receptor beta chains from one sample, sequenced in a study of blood T cell repertoires in COVID-19. The table came from immunoSEQ multiplex PCR; TCRdb's copy has only in-frame clones and leaves some out. The table includes about 350,000 clones, roughly 90% detected once. The material sequenced was peripheral blood. The receptors shown here come from a woman aged 55-70 years with COVID-19, enrolled during active disease. Each CDR3 is given with its conserved first and last residue. The D gene is left open where the match is weak. The size entry is marked missing in some rows and otherwise reads once, few, many or a size class.

j_call d_call clone_size v_call cdr3_aa cdr3_nt
TRBJ1-1 TRBD1 few TRBV19 CASSDRVNTEAFF TGTGCCAGTAGTGACAGGGTCAACACTGAAGCTTTCTTT
TRBJ2-7 - - TRBV5-5 CASSLDAFSYEQYF TGTGCCAGCAGCTTGGATGCGTTCTCCTACGAGCAGTACTTC
TRBJ1-2 - - TRBV6-5 CASRGRGGRPGYTF TGTGCCAGCAGGGGGCGGGGCGGGAGGCCAGGCTACACCTTC
TRBJ1-2 - - TRBV19 CASSDRYNYGYTF TGTGCCAGTTCGGACAGATACAACTATGGCTACACCTTC
TRBJ1-2 - few TRBV2 CASTQGLGIDYGYTF TGTGCCAGCACTCAGGGGCTCGGGATTGACTATGGCTACACCTTC
TRBJ2-1 - - TRBV7-3 CASSTHTGLQFF TGTGCCAGCAGCACCCATACAGGGCTGCAGTTCTTC
TRBJ2-5 - once TRBV15 CATSSRYQETQYF TGTGCCACCAGCAGTCGGTACCAAGAGACCCAGTACTTC
TRBJ2-1 - - TRBV19 CASSMDTGGQFF TGTGCCAGTAGTATGGACACCGGGGGGCAGTTCTTC
TRBJ1-1 TRBD1 - TRBV24-1 CATSEHGTAEAFF TGTGCCACCAGTGAACACGGGACAGCTGAAGCTTTCTTT
TRBJ1-1 - - TRBV25-1 CASSARLNTEAFF TGTGCCAGCAGTGCCAGGTTGAACACTGAAGCTTTCTTT
TRBJ1-1 TRBD1 few TRBV14 CASSRTGGGSAFF TGTGCCAGCAGCCGGACAGGTGGGGGGTCCGCTTTCTTT
TRBJ2-7 - - TRBV2 CASSTGPRSYEQYF TGTGCCAGCAGTACAGGACCTCGCTCCTACGAGCAGTACTTC
TRBJ1-3 TRBD1 once TRBV28 CASSRQGTGNTIYF TGTGCCAGCAGTCGACAGGGGACCGGAAACACCATATATTTT
TRBJ2-3 - - TRBV5-1 CASGEEITDTQYF TGCGCCAGCGGCGAGGAAATCACAGATACGCAGTATTTT
TRBJ2-3 - - TRBV28 CASSLFGVSTDTQYF TGTGCCAGCAGTTTATTCGGGGTTAGCACAGATACGCAGTATTTT
TRBJ2-2 - - TRBV28 CASRVAGANTGELFF TGTGCCAGCAGGGTTGCGGGGGCCAACACCGGGGAGCTGTTTTTT
TRBJ2-5 - - TRBV18 CASSPSETQYF TGTGCCAGCTCACCGAGCGAGACCCAGTACTTC
TRBJ1-6 TRBD1 - TRBV4-2 CASSSRTGGGSPLHF TGTGCCAGCAGCTCCAGGACAGGAGGAGGTTCACCCCTCCACTTT
TRBJ2-2 - - TRBV9 CASRPRVNTGELFF TGTGCCAGCAGGCCCAGGGTAAACACCGGGGAGCTGTTTTTT
TRBJ2-1 - - TRBV7-9 CASSTVPRGLGEQFF TGTGCCAGCAGTACCGTCCCTAGGGGCTTGGGTGAGCAGTTCTTC
TRBJ2-2 TRBD2 - TRBV3-1/TRBV3-2 CASSFGGARGELFF TGTGCCAGCAGCTTCGGGGGGGCCCGCGGGGAGCTGTTTTTT
TRBJ1-5 TRBD1 - TRBV29-1 CSVRQGGGSNQPQHF TGCAGCGTTCGACAGGGCGGTGGAAGCAATCAGCCCCAGCATTTT
TRBJ1-4 - - TRBV28 CASSPGSNEKLFF TGTGCCAGCAGTCCAGGGTCTAATGAAAAACTGTTTTTT
TRBJ2-6 TRBD1 - TRBV6-4 CASRRTGSPSGANVLTF TGTGCCAGCAGAAGGACAGGATCCCCATCTGGGGCCAACGTCCTGACTTTC
TRBJ1-2 TRBD1 - TRBV11-2 CASSLDAGGYYGYTF TGTGCCAGCAGCTTAGATGCAGGGGGCTACTATGGCTACACCTTC
TRBJ1-3 TRBD1 - TRBV5-8 CASSTRQGGNTIYF TGTGCCAGCAGCACCCGACAGGGGGGAAACACCATATATTTT
TRBJ2-7 - - TRBV6-5 CASRPTGSPYEQYF TGTGCCAGCAGACCGACAGGCAGCCCCTACGAGCAGTACTTC
TRBJ1-6 TRBD1 - TRBV19 CASSIPRQGPNSPLHF TGTGCCAGTAGTATCCCCAGACAGGGTCCCAATTCACCCCTCCACTTT
TRBJ2-1 TRBD1 - TRBV6-6 CASSTGTGGLFF TGTGCCAGCAGCACCGGGACAGGGGGACTGTTCTTC
TRBJ2-2 TRBD2 - TRBV3-1/TRBV3-2 CASSPHPGTSGSGGELFF TGTGCCAGCAGCCCCCACCCCGGGACTAGCGGGTCGGGCGGGGAGCTGTTTTTT
TRBJ1-1 - - TRBV28 CASSLSPGVTTEAFF TGTGCCAGCAGTTTATCTCCAGGGGTGACCACTGAAGCTTTCTTT
TRBJ1-6 - - TRBV7-3 CASSPDSNNSPLHF TGTGCCAGCAGCCCGGACAGTAATAATTCACCCCTCCACTTT
TRBJ1-5 TRBD1 - TRBV7-9 CASSPWDSSNQPQHF TGTGCCAGCAGCCCCTGGGACAGTAGCAATCAGCCCCAGCATTTT
TRBJ2-1 - - TRBV19 CASSIWGGASYNEQFF TGTGCCAGTAGTATTTGGGGGGGGGCATCCTACAATGAGCAGTTCTTC
TRBJ2-2 - once TRBV5-1 CASKETGLGTGELFF TGCGCCAGCAAGGAAACAGGGTTGGGCACCGGGGAGCTGTTTTTT
TRBJ1-2 - once TRBV5-3 CARSLGRTLYGYTF TGTGCCAGAAGCTTGGGGAGGACCCTCTATGGCTACACCTTC
TRBJ2-7 TRBD1 - TRBV4-1 CASSQTGTGVREQYF TGCGCCAGCAGCCAAACCGGGACAGGGGTCCGGGAGCAGTACTTC
TRBJ1-4 - - TRBV19 CASTSRSHTYEKLFF TGTGCCAGTACGTCCCGGTCCCATACCTATGAAAAACTGTTTTTT
TRBJ2-3 - - TRBV4-2 CASSRGSTDTQYF TGTGCCAGCAGTCGGGGTTCCACAGATACGCAGTATTTT
TRBJ2-5 TRBD1 - TRBV7-3 CASSSQGGPETQYF TGTGCCAGCAGCTCACAGGGGGGTCCAGAGACCCAGTACTTC
TRBJ1-2 - - TRBV9 CASSTNYGYTF TGTGCCAGCAGTACTAACTATGGCTACACCTTC
TRBJ1-1 - - TRBV9 CASSVRGAQMNTEAFF TGTGCCAGCAGCGTACGTGGGGCCCAAATGAACACTGAAGCTTTCTTT
TRBJ1-1 TRBD1 - TRBV9 CASSVAPTGGAFF TGTGCCAGCAGCGTAGCTCCCACAGGGGGGGCTTTCTTT
TRBJ1-6 - - TRBV28 CASSSVNSPLHF TGTGCCAGCAGCTCAGTAAATTCACCCCTCCACTTT
TRBJ1-3 - few TRBV29-1 CSVDSGLKSSGNTIYF TGCAGCGTGGACTCGGGACTGAAGAGCTCTGGAAACACCATATATTTT
TRBJ2-5 - - TRBV30 CAWSEVWGGKETQYF TGTGCCTGGAGTGAGGTGTGGGGCGGGAAAGAGACCCAGTACTTC
TRBJ1-5 - once TRBV18 CASSLDSVNQPQHF TGTGCCAGCTCCCTCGACAGCGTTAATCAGCCCCAGCATTTT